This T cell receptor (beta chain) was sequenced for a study of early T cells in non-severe SARS-CoV-2 infection. The germline gives CDR1 SGDLS, CDR2 YYNGEE. The CDR3 extends over 13 amino acids. V lost 3 bases to trimming and J lost 7 bases; unmatched junction nucleotides: 7. In its sample, this clonotype was seen many times. Antigen specificity is unknown. Regarding the study as a whole: Matches to VDJdb favored anti-spike CD8 responses and missed private and CD4 specificities.

Attachment of unique molecular identifiers to individual cDNA molecules was performed. TCRdb analysed the 5' RACE reads with MiXCR anew, one entry per CDR3 protein. The data show more than 70,000 distinct CDR3 sequences, 11% seen once. The sequences come from whole blood, collected at baseline. The chain joins TRBV9 to TRBJ2-7, with TRBD1 identical over 7 bases. The TCR was taken from an adult who was a healthcare worker with PCR-confirmed SARS-CoV-2 infection or an uninfected control (not recorded which). CDR3 DNA sequence: TGTGCCAGCAGCGCCCAGGCAGGGGGAGAGCAGTACTTC. Translating it yields CASSAQAGGEQYF.